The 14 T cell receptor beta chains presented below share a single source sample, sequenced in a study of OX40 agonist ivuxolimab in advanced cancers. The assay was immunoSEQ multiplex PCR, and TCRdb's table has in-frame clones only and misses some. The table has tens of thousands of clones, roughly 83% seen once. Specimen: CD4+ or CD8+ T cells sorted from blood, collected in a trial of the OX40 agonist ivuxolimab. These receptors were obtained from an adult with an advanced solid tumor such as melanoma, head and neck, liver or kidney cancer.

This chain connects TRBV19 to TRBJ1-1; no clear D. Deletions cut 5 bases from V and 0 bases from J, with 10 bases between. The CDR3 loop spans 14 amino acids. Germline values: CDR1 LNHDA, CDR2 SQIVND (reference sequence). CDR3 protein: CASSLQSMNTEAFF. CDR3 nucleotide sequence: TGTGCCAGTAGTCTACAGAGCATGAACACTGAAGCTTTCTTT.

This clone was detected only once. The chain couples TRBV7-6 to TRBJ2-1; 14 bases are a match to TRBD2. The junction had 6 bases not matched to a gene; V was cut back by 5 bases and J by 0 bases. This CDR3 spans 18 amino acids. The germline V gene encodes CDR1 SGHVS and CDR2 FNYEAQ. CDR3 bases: TGTGCCAGCAGCCCCAGACTAGCGGGAGGGAGCTCCTACAATGAGCAGTTCTTC. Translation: CASSPRLAGGSSYNEQFF.

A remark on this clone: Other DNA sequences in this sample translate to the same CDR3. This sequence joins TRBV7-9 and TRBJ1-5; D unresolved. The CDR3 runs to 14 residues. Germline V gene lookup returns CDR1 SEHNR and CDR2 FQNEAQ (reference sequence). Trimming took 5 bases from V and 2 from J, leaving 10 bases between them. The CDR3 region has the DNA TGTGCCAGCAGCCTCTCGGGCGGCAATCAGCCCCAGCATTTT. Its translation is CASSLSGGNQPQHF.

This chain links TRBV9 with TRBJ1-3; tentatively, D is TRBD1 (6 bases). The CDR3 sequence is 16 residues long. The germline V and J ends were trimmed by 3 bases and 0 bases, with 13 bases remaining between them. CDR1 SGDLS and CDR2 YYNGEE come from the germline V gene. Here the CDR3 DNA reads TGTGCCAGCAGCGGGCAGGGGTATCCCTCTGGAAACACCATATATTTT. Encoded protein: CASSGQGYPSGNTIYF.

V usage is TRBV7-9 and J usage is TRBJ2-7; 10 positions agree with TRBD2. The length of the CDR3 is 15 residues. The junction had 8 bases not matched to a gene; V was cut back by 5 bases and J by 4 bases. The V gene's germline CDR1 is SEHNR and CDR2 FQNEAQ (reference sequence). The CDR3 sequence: CASSPSGRARYEQYF. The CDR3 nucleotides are TGTGCCAGCAGCCCCAGCGGGAGGGCCCGGTACGAGCAGTACTTC.

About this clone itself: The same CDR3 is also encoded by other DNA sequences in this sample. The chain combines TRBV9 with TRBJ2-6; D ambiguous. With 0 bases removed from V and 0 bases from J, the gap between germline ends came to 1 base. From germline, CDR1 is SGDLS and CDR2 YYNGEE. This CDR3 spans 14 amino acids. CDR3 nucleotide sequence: TGTGCCAGCAGCGTAGGCTCTGGGGCCAACGTCCTGACTTTC. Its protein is CASSVGSGANVLTF.

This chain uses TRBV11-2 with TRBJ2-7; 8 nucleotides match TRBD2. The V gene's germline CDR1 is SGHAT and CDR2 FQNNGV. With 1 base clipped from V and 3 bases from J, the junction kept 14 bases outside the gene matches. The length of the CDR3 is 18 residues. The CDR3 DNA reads TGTGCCAGCAGCTTAGCCCTCGGAGGGAGCGGGGGATTCTACGAGCAGTACTTC. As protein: CASSLALGGSGGFYEQYF.

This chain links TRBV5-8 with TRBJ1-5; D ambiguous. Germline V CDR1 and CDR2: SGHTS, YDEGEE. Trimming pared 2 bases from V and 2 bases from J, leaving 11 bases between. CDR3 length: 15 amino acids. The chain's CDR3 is CASSLEGRRNQPQHF. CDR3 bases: TGTGCCAGCAGCTTAGAGGGTAGGCGCAATCAGCCCCAGCATTTT.

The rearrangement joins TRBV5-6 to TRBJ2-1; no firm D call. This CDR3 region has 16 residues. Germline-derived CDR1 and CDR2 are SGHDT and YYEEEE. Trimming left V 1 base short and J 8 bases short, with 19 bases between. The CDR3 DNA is TGTGCCAGCAGCTTGCGGTACATCCTTGGGCGCGATGAGCAGTTCTTC. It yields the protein CASSLRYILGRDEQFF. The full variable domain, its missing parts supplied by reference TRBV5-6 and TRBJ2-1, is DAGVTQSPTHLIKTRGQQVTLRCSPKSGHDTVSWYQQALGQGPQFIFQYYEEEERQRGNFPDRFSGHQFPNYSSELNVNALLLGDSALYLCASSLRYILGRDEQFFGPGTRLTVL.

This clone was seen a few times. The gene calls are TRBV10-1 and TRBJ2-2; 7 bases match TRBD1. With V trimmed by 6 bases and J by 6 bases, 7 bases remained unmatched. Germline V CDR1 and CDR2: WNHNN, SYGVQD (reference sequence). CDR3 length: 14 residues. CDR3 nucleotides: TGCGCCAGCAGCCCGACAGGGTACTCCGGGGAGCTGTTTTTT. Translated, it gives CASSPTGYSGELFF.

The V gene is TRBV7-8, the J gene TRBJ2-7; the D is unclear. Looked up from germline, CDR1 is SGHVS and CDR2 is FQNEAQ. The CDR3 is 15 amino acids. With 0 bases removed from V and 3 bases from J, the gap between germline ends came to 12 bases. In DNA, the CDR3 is TGTGCCAGCAGCTTAGCTGGGATGGGAAACTACGAGCAGTACTTC. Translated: CASSLAGMGNYEQYF.

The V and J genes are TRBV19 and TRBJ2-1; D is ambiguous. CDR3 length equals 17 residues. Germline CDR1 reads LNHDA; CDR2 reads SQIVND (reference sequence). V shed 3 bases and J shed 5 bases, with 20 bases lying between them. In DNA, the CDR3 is TGTGCCAGTAGTATGTGGTACGGCCCTGAAATTAACAATGAGCAGTTCTTC. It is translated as CASSMWYGPEINNEQFF. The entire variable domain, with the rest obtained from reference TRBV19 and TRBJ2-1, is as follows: DGGITQSPKYLFRKEGQNVTLSCEQNLNHDAMYWYRQDPGQGLRLIYYSQIVNDFQKGDIAEGYSVSREKKESFPLTVTSAQKNPTAFYLCASSMWYGPEINNEQFFGPGTRLTVL.

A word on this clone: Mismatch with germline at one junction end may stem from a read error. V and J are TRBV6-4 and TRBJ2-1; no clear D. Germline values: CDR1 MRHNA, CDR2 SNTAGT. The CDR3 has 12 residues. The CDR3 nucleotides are TGTGCCAGCAGTCACTCCTACAATGAGCAGTTCTTC. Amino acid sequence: CASSHSYNEQFF.

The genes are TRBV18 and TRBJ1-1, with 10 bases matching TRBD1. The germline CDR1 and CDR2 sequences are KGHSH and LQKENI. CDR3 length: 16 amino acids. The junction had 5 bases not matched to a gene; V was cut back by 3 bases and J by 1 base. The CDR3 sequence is CASSPTGGGGNTEAFF. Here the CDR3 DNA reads TGTGCCAGCTCACCGACAGGGGGCGGAGGGAACACTGAAGCTTTCTTT.